The subject of this entry is one TCR beta chain. Its antigen is undetermined. A second PCR of 7 to 11 cycles used a sample-barcoded 5' primer and a J-beta primer mix. TCRdb ran MiXCR on the 5' RACE reads and lists one entry per CDR3 protein. The data show approximately 1,700,000 distinct CDR3 sequences, with approximately 39% seen just once and more than 20% held by the top ten. This entry is derived from a study of blood T cells in healthy people across ages. Whole-study context: Capture via template switching afforded approximately one barcoded beta molecule per two T cells. Regarding the study as a whole: Compared with aged donors, long-lived donors showed fewer expanded clones, suggesting selection.

The length of the CDR3 is 16 residues. Trimming removed 4 bases from V and 4 bases from J; junction bases left unmatched: 8. From germline, CDR1 is SGHRS and CDR2 YFSETQ. Sample: blood. This receptor was obtained from a human donor in good health. The V and J genes are TRBV5-1 and TRBJ2-1, with TRBD2 matching over 10 bases. CDR3 region: CASSAQLAGTYNEQFF. DNA of the CDR3: TGCGCCAGCAGCGCCCAACTAGCGGGGACATACAATGAGCAGTTCTTC.